A single TCR beta chain is shown here with its context. Assay used: immunoSEQ multiplex PCR; TCRdb lists only in-frame clones, some missing. The table includes some 140,000 clones, roughly 94% detected once. Trimming removed 7 bases at V and 4 bases at J, with 13 bases between. Germline CDR1 and CDR2: LNHDA and SQIVND (reference sequence). This CDR3 spans 13 amino acids. The source of the sample is a study of control samples from healthy donors and cancer patients. This receptor was obtained from a man aged 35-49 years in good health. The chain has TRBV19 and TRBJ1-2; TRBD1 is a possible D gene (5 bases). The sequenced sample was blood. The CDR3 nucleotides are TGTGCCAGTAACTTCCGGGACGGCTATGGCTACACCTTC. Protein: CASNFRDGYGYTF.